The clone carrying this T cell receptor beta chain has a count of ten or more. Antigen unknown. A second about 7 to 12 cycle PCR used barcoded and J-beta primers. TCRdb fed the 5' RACE reads into MiXCR, producing one record per CDR3 protein. Counted here are over 500,000 distinct CDR3 sequences, 52% occurring once; the ten biggest clones make up about 13%. The CDR3 runs to 11 residues. The ends were cut back, 5 bases at V and 10 bases at J, with 12 bases in the middle. CDR1 and CDR2 from the germline V gene are MDHEN and SYDVKM. This specimen comes from a study of blood T cells in healthy people across ages. Study observations and caveats: Higher diversity, along with more naive CD4+ cells, distinguished long-lived donors from aged donors. Diversity of TCR beta correlated strongly with naive T cell percentage.

In terms of origin and age, donors were healthy Caucasian individuals from Russia aged roughly 6 to 95. Donors gave roughly 10 milliliters of peripheral blood apiece. Sequenced: blood. This TCR derives from a woman older than 75 in good health. This chain joins TRBV28 and TRBJ2-7, with D tentatively TRBD1 or TRBD2 (6 bases each). The CDR3 reads CASSRGTIQYF. CDR3 nucleotide sequence: TGTGCCAGCAGTCGGGGGACAATCCAGTACTTC. The full variable domain, with the rest looked up from reference TRBV28 and TRBJ2-7, is DVKVTQSSRYLVKRTGEKVFLECVQDMDHENMFWYRQDPGLGLRLIYFSYDVKMKEKGDIPEGYSVSREKKERFSLILESASTNQTSMYLCASSRGTIQYFGPGTRLTVT.